This entry lists 4 T cell receptor beta chains sequenced from one sample in a study of CD8+CD57+ T cells in acquired aplastic anemia. Genomic DNA, the template, was used for profiling of the TCR beta VDJ and CDR3. One entry per CDR3 protein, called by TCRdb with MiXCR from the reads. This table holds a few hundred thousand distinct CDR3 sequences, 45% to 65% found once. The sequenced sample was sorted CD4+, CD8+, or CD8+CD57+ T cells (not recorded which) from PBMCs. Receptor source: a human donor with severe aplastic anemia or a healthy control (not recorded which).

The V call is TRBV10-1, the J call TRBJ2-3; D unresolved. The CDR3 contains 14 residues. Germline V gene data show CDR1 as WNHNN and CDR2 as SYGVQD (reference sequence). V lost 3 bases and J 2 bases, leaving 9 bases between the germline ends. CDR3 bases: TGCGCCAGCAGTGATAGCAGCTTCACAGATACGCAGTATTTT. This codes for CASSDSSFTDTQYF.

The chain is built from TRBV2 and TRBJ1-6; D is ambiguous. Germline V gene lookup returns CDR1 SNHLY and CDR2 FYNNEI. The CDR3 extends over 16 amino acids. V lost 2 bases to trimming and J lost 4 bases, with 12 bases between them. For the CDR3, the DNA is TGTGCCAGCAGTGAACGGGCAGGAGCTTATAATTCACCCCTCCACTTT. This codes for CASSERAGAYNSPLHF.

Ten or more counts support this clonotype. The chain recombines TRBV5-1 with TRBJ1-4; a possible D gene is TRBD1 (6 bases). CDR1 is SGHRS and CDR2 is YFSETQ in the germline V gene. The CDR3 runs 16 residues. V was pared by 2 bases and J by 0 bases, with 11 bases between. The CDR3 is CASSFGGTTTNEKLFF. For the CDR3, the DNA is TGCGCCAGCAGCTTTGGCGGGACAACAACTAATGAAAAACTGTTTTTT.

V usage is TRBV7-3 and J usage is TRBJ1-1; no definite D call. The CDR3 totals 14 residues. With 3 bases removed from V and 0 bases from J, the gap between germline ends came to 8 bases. CDR1 is SGHTA and CDR2 is FQGTGA in the germline V gene. This CDR3 is CASSFSPLNTEAFF. CDR3 sequence (DNA): TGTGCCAGCAGCTTCTCTCCTCTGAACACTGAAGCTTTCTTT.